This T cell receptor (beta chain) was found in a study of T cells in Graves' hyperthyroidism and ophthalmopathy. Study findings and constraints: Most thyroid clonotypes expanded above 0.001 were also detected in blood.

This clonotype was counted ten times or more. Its specificity is not known. This CDR3 spans 13 amino acids. Germline V gives CDR1 MNHNS, CDR2 SASEGT. V was cut by 3 bases and J by 7 bases, with 10 bases left in between. Authors of the study amplified TCR beta CDR3 regions from RNA transcripts. A first-round RT-PCR of the TCR CDR3 used the HTBI primer set. TCRdb used MiXCR to reprocess the multiplex PCR reads, holding one entry per CDR3 protein. This sample has under 450,000 distinct CDR3 sequences, with about 17% found just once. The sequence derives from a woman aged 30 to 39 with Graves' hyperthyroidism that later progressed to Graves' ophthalmopathy. The specimen sequenced was blood. The chain recombines TRBV6-1 with TRBJ1-5; D unresolved. CDR3 sequence reads: CASSDSMQQPQHF. The CDR3 nucleotides are TGTGCCAGCAGTGATTCGATGCAACAGCCCCAGCATTTT.